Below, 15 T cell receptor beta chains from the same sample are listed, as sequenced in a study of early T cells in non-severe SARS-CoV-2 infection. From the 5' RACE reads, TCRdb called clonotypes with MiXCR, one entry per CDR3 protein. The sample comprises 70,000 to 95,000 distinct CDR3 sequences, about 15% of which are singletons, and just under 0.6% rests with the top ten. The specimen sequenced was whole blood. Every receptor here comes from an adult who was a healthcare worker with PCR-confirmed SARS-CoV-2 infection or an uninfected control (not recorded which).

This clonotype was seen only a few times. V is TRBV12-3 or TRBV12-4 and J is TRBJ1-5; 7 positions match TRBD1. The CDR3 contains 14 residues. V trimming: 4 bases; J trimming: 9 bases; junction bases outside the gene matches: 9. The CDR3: CASSSWDSSGPQHF. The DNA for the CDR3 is TGTGCCAGCAGTTCCTGGGACAGCTCAGGGCCCCAGCATTTT.

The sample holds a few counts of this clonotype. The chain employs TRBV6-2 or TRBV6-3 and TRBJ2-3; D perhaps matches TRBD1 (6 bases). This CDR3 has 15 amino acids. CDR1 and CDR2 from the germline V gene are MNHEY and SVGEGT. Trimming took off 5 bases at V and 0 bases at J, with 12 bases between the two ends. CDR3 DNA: TGTGCCAGCAGTCAATGGACAGCCAGCACAGATACGCAGTATTTT. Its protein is CASSQWTASTDTQYF.

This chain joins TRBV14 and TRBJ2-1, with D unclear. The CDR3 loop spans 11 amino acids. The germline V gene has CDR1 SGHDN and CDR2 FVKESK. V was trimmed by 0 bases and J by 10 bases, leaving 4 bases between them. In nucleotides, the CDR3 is TGTGCCAGCAGCCAAGAGGTCGAGCAGTTCTTC. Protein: CASSQEVEQFF. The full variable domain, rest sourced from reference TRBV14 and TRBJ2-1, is EAGVTQFPSHSVIEKGQTVTLRCDPISGHDNLYWYRRVMGKEIKFLLHFVKESKQDESGMPNNRFLAERTGGTYSTLKVQPAELEDSGVYFCASSQEVEQFFGPGTRLTVL.

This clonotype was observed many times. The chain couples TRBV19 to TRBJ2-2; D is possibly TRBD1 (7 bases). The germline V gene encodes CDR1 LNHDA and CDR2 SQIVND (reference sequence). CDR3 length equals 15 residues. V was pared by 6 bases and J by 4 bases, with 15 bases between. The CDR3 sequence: CASRTGRGATGELFF. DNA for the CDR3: TGTGCCAGTAGAACGGGCAGGGGGGCCACCGGGGAGCTGTTTTTT.

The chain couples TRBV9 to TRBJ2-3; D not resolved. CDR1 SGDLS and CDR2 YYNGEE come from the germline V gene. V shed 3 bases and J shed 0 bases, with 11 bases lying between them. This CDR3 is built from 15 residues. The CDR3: CASSAYDLSTDTQYF. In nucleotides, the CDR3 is TGTGCCAGCAGCGCATATGACCTGAGCACAGATACGCAGTATTTT.

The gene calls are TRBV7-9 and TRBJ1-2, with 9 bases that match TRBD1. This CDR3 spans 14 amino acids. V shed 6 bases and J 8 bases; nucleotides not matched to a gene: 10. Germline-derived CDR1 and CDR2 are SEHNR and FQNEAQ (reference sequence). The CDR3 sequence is CASRPQGASGGYTF. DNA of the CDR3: TGTGCCAGCAGGCCACAGGGGGCGTCTGGAGGCTACACCTTC.

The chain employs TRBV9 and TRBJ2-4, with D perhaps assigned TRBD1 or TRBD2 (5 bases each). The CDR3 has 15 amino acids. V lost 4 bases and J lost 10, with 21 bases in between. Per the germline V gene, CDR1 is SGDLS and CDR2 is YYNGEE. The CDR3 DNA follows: TGTGCCAGCAGCTCAACCGGGACCAAAACACAAATTCAGTACTTC. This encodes CASSSTGTKTQIQYF. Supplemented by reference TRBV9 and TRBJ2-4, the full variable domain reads DSGVTQTPKHLITATGQRVTLRCSPRSGDLSVYWYQQSLDQGLQFLIQYYNGEERAKGNILERFSAQQFPDLHSELNLSSLELGDSALYFCASSSTGTKTQIQYFGAGTRLSVL.

The CDR3 region has the DNA TGTGCCTCGATTTGGGGGCAGAACACCGGGGAGCTGTTTTTT. It encodes CASIWGQNTGELFF. The chain is built from TRBV24-1 and TRBJ2-2, with D possibly being TRBD1 (6 bases). The CDR3 runs to 14 residues. CDR1 and CDR2 (germline): KGHDR, SFDVKD. V lost 12 bases and J lost 1, with 14 bases in between.

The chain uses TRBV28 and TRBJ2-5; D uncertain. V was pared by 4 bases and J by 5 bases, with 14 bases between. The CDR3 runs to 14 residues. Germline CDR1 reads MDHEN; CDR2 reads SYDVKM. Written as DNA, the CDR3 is TGTGCCAGCAGTTCCATGCCTCGGTCGGAGACCCAGTACTTC. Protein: CASSSMPRSETQYF. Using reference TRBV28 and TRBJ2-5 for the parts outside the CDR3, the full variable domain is DVKVTQSSRYLVKRTGEKVFLECVQDMDHENMFWYRQDPGLGLRLIYFSYDVKMKEKGDIPEGYSVSREKKERFSLILESASTNQTSMYLCASSSMPRSETQYFGPGTRLLVL.

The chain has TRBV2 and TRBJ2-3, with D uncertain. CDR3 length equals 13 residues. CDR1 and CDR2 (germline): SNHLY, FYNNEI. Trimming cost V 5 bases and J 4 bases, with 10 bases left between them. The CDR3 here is CASSTEQADTQYF. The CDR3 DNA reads TGTGCCAGCAGTACGGAGCAGGCAGATACGCAGTATTTT.

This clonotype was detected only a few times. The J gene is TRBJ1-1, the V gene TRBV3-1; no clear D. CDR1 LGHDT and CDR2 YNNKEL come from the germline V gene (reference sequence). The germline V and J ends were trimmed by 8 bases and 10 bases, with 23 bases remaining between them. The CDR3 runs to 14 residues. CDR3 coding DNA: TGTGCCAGCGGCAACGACGAAACTGGGAGGCGAGCTTTCTTT. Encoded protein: CASGNDETGRRAFF.

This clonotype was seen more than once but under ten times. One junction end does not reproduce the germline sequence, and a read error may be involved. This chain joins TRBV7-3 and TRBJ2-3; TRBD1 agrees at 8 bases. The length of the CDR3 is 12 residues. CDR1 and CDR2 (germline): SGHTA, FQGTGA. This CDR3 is CASSGPGQVWDF. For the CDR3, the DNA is TGTGCCAGCAGCGGACCGGGACAGGTTTGGGATTTT.

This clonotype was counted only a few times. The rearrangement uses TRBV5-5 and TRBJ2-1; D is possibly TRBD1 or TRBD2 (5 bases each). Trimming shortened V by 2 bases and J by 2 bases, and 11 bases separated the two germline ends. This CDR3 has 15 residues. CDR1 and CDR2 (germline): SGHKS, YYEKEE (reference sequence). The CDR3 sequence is CASSFGALTYNEQFF. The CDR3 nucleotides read TGTGCCAGCAGCTTCGGGGCCTTAACCTACAATGAGCAGTTCTTC.

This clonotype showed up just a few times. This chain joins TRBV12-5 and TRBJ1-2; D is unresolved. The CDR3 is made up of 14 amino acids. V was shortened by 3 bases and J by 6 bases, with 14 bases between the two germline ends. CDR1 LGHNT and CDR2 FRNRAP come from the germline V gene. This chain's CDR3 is CASGFGIGQDGYTF. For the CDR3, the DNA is TGTGCTAGTGGTTTCGGTATTGGTCAAGATGGCTACACCTTC.

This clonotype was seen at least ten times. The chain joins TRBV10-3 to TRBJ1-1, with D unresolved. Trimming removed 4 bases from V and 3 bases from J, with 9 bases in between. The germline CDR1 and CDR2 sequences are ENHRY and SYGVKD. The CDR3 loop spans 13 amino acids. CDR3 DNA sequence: TGTGCCATCAGTGTGGGTTTTGACACTGAAGCTTTCTTT. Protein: CAISVGFDTEAFF.